The clone carrying this T cell receptor (beta chain) was observed a few times. Its specificity is unknown. This entry is derived from a study of regulatory T cells in long-lasting Graves disease. Study findings and constraints: Owing to a sample size that was small, accuracy may have been reduced. Persistent Graves' patients showed reduced TCR diversity versus newly diagnosed patients.

With iRepertoire HTBI primers and Arm-PCR of CDR3 regions, TCR beta libraries were built. TCRdb redid the calling of the multiplex PCR reads with MiXCR, one entry per CDR3 protein. The sample has roughly 450,000 distinct CDR3 sequences, 23% seen once. The time point here: persistent/refractory GD, antithyroid drugs over 5 years with positive TRAb. There was RNA extracted from PBMCs, and the TCR library was made from it. Germline CDR1 reads LGHDT; CDR2 reads YNNKEL (reference sequence). The ends were cut back, 1 base at V and 2 bases at J, with 12 bases in the middle. This CDR3 comprises 15 residues. The receptor was isolated from a female donor with Graves disease. V is TRBV3-1 and J is TRBJ2-7; possible D gene TRBD1, 6 bases. Sequenced material: peripheral blood mononuclear cells (PBMCs), taken when the disease was refractory, from a patient treated with antithyroid drugs. The CDR3 sequence: CASSQVAGDAYEQYF. CDR3 nucleotides: TGTGCCAGCAGCCAAGTCGCAGGGGACGCCTACGAGCAGTACTTC.